This is a list of T cell receptor beta chains from one sample in a study of Graves' ophthalmopathy and Graves' hyperthyroidism. TCRdb called the multiplex PCR reads again in MiXCR, with one record for every CDR3 protein. The repertoire holds about 700,000 distinct CDR3 sequences, with more than 40% as singletons. Material for sequencing was peripheral blood. The receptors stem from an adult man with Graves' ophthalmopathy. Each CDR3 is given with its conserved first and last residue. D genes are given only for firm matches. Clone sizes are given selectively: once, few, many, or a class where the clone is expanded.

D gene	J gene	V gene	clone size	CDR3 DNA	CDR3 protein
-	TRBJ1-2	TRBV24-1	many	TGTGCCACCAGTGATTTGCGTCGGGAGGGATCTGGCTACACCTTC	CATSDLRREGSGYTF
-	TRBJ1-4	TRBV25-1	many	TGTGCCAGCAGTGAATATATTCGACAGGATGGCAATGAAAAACTGTTTTTT	CASSEYIRQDGNEKLFF
-	TRBJ2-7	TRBV7-8	many	TGTGCCAGCAGCTCCAGTGTAGGGGCATTCTACGAGCAGTACTTC	CASSSSVGAFYEQYF
-	TRBJ1-4	TRBV9	-	TGTGCCAGCAGCCCGCCGTGGGGGGAAAAACTGTTTTTT	CASSPPWGEKLFF
-	TRBJ2-7	TRBV7-9	many	TGTGCCAGCGGACGAGGTGGCCTAAGCGAGCAGTACTTC	CASGRGGLSEQYF
TRBD1	TRBJ2-5	TRBV24-1	-	TGTGCCATCAGTGCCCCGGGACAGGGGTTC	CAISAPGQGF
-	TRBJ1-1	TRBV29-1	many	TGCAGCGCCGAAGCCTATGACAATGAAGCTTTCTTT	CSAEAYDNEAFF
-	TRBJ2-7	TRBV5-1	few	TGCGCCAGCAGCTTGGGTCCAAAGGTCGAGCAGTACTTC	CASSLGPKVEQYF
TRBD1	TRBJ1-1	TRBV10-3	-	TGTGCCATAGGGACAGGGGCGGACACTGAAGCTTTCTTT	CAIGTGADTEAFF
TRBD2	TRBJ2-2	TRBV2	-	TGTGCCAGCAAAGCCCAACTAGCGGGAGACGGGGAGCTGTTTTTT	CASKAQLAGDGELFF
-	TRBJ1-4	TRBV4-3	few	TGCGCCAGCAGCCGTCCGATCTTTGGGCCCTCAAATGAAAAACTGTTTTTT	CASSRPIFGPSNEKLFF
-	TRBJ1-2	TRBV5-8	many	TGTGCCAGCAGCTTGAAGTCTGACTATGGCTACACCTTC	CASSLKSDYGYTF
-	TRBJ1-2	TRBV5-1	-	TGCGCCAGCAGCTTACAGGTGGACAATGGCTACACCTTC	CASSLQVDNGYTF
-	TRBJ1-4	TRBV11-2	-	TGTGCCAGCAGCCCAGTGTGGGAGAATGAAAAACTGTTTTTT	CASSPVWENEKLFF
-	TRBJ1-3	TRBV29-1	many	TGCAGCGTGACGTCTACAGGGTCCTCTGGAAACACCATATATTTT	CSVTSTGSSGNTIYF
-	TRBJ1-5	TRBV7-8	once	TGTGCCTGGAGTGAGGGGGTTGGCAATCAGCCCCAGCATTTT	CAWSEGVGNQPQHF
TRBD1	TRBJ1-1	TRBV25-1	-	TGTGCCAGCAGAGCCGGGACAGGGACGTTCACTGAAGCTTTCTTT	CASRAGTGTFTEAFF
-	TRBJ1-2	TRBV5-6	few	TGTGCCAGCAGCTTCGAACAGTTACCCTATGGCTACACCTTC	CASSFEQLPYGYTF
-	TRBJ2-6	TRBV19	-	TGTGCCTGGGGGGGGCAGGTCCTCTCTGGGGCCAACGTCCTGACTTTC	CAWGGQVLSGANVLTF
-	TRBJ2-7	TRBV25-1	once	TGTGCCAGCAGTTTGGACTCGATTGGATACGAGCAGTACTTC	CASSLDSIGYEQYF
-	TRBJ2-2	TRBV20-1	few	TGCAGTGCCCGGCCCGGCACCGGGGAGCTGTTTTTT	CSARPGTGELFF
TRBD1	TRBJ1-2	TRBV7-9	few	TGTGCCAGCAGCACCCGACAGGGATCCTTCAACTATGGCTACACCTTC	CASSTRQGSFNYGYTF
-	TRBJ2-2	TRBV20-1	few	TGCAGTGCAACCGGGACATCAGCCGGGGAGCTGTTTTTT	CSATGTSAGELFF
-	TRBJ2-6	TRBV25-1	-	TGTGCCTGGAGTATGGGGACCTCTGGGGCCAACGTCCTGACTTTC	CAWSMGTSGANVLTF
-	TRBJ1-2	TRBV29-1	-	TGCAGCGTTGAAGGACCAGTTAACTATGGCTACACCTTC	CSVEGPVNYGYTF
TRBD2	TRBJ2-5	TRBV7-9	once	TGTGCCGAGACTAGCGGGAGAGCGGAGACCCAGTACTTC	CAETSGRAETQYF
-	TRBJ1-1	TRBV10-3	-	TGTGCCATCAGTAATGAGGGGGGGGCTGAAGCTTTCTTT	CAISNEGGAEAFF
-	TRBJ2-7	TRBV20-1	many	TGCAGTGCTAGAGACGGTGCTTTCTACGAGCAGTACTTC	CSARDGAFYEQYF
-	TRBJ2-5	TRBV29-1	-	TGCAGCGTTGAACGCGACAGGCCGAATCAGCCCCAGTACTTC	CSVERDRPNQPQYF
TRBD1	TRBJ1-5	TRBV2	-	TGTGCCAGCAAACGACAGGGGGCCTACAATCAGCCCCAGCATTTT	CASKRQGAYNQPQHF
TRBD1	TRBJ2-5	TRBV10-3	many	TGTGCCATCAGACCCGACAGGGCGGAGACCCAGTACTTC	CAIRPDRAETQYF
-	TRBJ1-6	TRBV7-2	-	TGTGCCAGCAGCTTGGATGTCTTTAAGAATTCACCCCTCCACTTT	CASSLDVFKNSPLHF
-	TRBJ1-2	TRBV7-9	many	TGTGCCAGCAGCCCGGGGTCGGAAGGCTACACCTTC	CASSPGSEGYTF
TRBD2	TRBJ2-7	TRBV9	-	TGTGCCAGCAGCGTTCACGGGGGGGGAGTCCTACGAGAGCAGTACTTC	CASSVHGGGVLREQYF
-	TRBJ1-6	TRBV15	many	TGTGCCACCAGCAGAGACAGGCGGAGCTCCTATAATTCACCCCTCCACTTT	CATSRDRRSSYNSPLHF
-	TRBJ1-2	TRBV4-1	few	TGCGCCAGCAGCCGACCCGGGACCAACTATGGCTACACCTTC	CASSRPGTNYGYTF
TRBD1	TRBJ1-6	TRBV7-2	many	TGTGCCAGCAGCTTGGGACAGGGTTTATTTTCACCCCTCCACTTT	CASSLGQGLFSPLHF
TRBD1	TRBJ1-6	TRBV20-1	-	TGCAGTGCTGGGGCCGGGACAGAAAATTCACCCCTCCACTTT	CSAGAGTENSPLHF
-	TRBJ1-1	TRBV24-1	-	TGTGCCACCAGTGATTATAGGGCATCTGAAGCTTTCTTT	CATSDYRASEAFF